A single sample gave rise to the 14 T cell receptor beta chains below, sequenced in a study of blood T cell repertoires in COVID-19 (TCRdb year 2020). Libraries were constructed by the immunoSEQ multiplex PCR assay. In TCRdb, the immuneACCESS table is reduced to in-frame sequences with V and J assigned. These tables do not hold every clone; where another copy was compared, an unresolved V gene accounts for under half, and the others remain unexplained. The sample profile shows 150,000 to 200,000 clones; about nine tenths of them were found once. 9.5% to 13% of the sample belongs to the ten largest clones. Sequencing was carried out using peripheral blood. These receptors came from an older woman with COVID-19, enrolled during active disease.

The chain joins TRBV19 to TRBJ1-5, with D hard to call. V was pared by 4 bases and J by 3 bases, with 13 bases between. Germline values: CDR1 LNHDA, CDR2 SQIVND (reference sequence). This CDR3 has 15 amino acids. The CDR3 loop reads CASSSSRSINQPQHF. The DNA of the CDR3 is TGTGCCAGTAGTAGCTCTCGGTCCATCAATCAGCCCCAGCATTTT.

The chain employs TRBV24-1 and TRBJ1-1, with 7 bases lining up with TRBD1. CDR3 length equals 13 residues. Germline values: CDR1 KGHDR, CDR2 SFDVKD. The V gene end was trimmed by 7 bases and the J gene end by 5 bases; junction bases not matched to a gene: 6. This CDR3 reads CATRDPQGTEAFF. The CDR3 coding sequence is TGTGCCACCAGGGACCCACAGGGGACTGAAGCTTTCTTT.

CDR3 protein: CATSRVGQPYEQYF. The DNA of the CDR3 is TGTGCCACCAGCAGAGTCGGACAGCCGTACGAGCAGTACTTC. V and J are TRBV15 and TRBJ2-7; possibly TRBD1 for D (6 bases). V dropped 1 base and J dropped 4 bases, with 11 bases sitting between them. This CDR3 has 14 residues. Germline CDR1 and CDR2: LNHNV and YYDKDF (reference sequence).

The V gene is TRBV10-3, the J gene TRBJ1-4; TRBD1 agrees at 10 bases. The V and J ends lost 2 bases and 7 bases, in that order; junction bases with no gene match: 4. The CDR3 runs 15 residues. Germline assignment: CDR1 ENHRY and CDR2 SYGVKD. The CDR3 is CAISEGGQGSEKLFF. The CDR3 DNA is TGTGCCATCAGTGAGGGGGGACAGGGGAGTGAAAAACTGTTTTTT.

The chain combines TRBV19 with TRBJ2-6; a possible D gene is TRBD1 (8 bases). V was trimmed by 4 bases and J by 0 bases, leaving 16 bases between them. The length of the CDR3 is 18 residues. Looked up from germline, CDR1 is LNHDA and CDR2 is SQIVND (reference sequence). The CDR3 reads CASSTTGGVTSGANVLTF. For the CDR3, the DNA is TGTGCCAGTAGTACCACAGGGGGGGTGACCTCTGGGGCCAACGTCCTGACTTTC. Variable domain in full (rest from reference TRBV19 and TRBJ2-6): DGGITQSPKYLFRKEGQNVTLSCEQNLNHDAMYWYRQDPGQGLRLIYYSQIVNDFQKGDIAEGYSVSREKKESFPLTVTSAQKNPTAFYLCASSTTGGVTSGANVLTFGAGSRLTVL.

The chain joins TRBV28 to TRBJ2-6; a weak D match, TRBD2 (5 bases). CDR3 size: 15 residues. CDR1 and CDR2 from the germline V gene are MDHEN and SYDVKM. Trimming removed 5 bases from V and 1 base from J, with 9 bases in between. The CDR3 sequence: CASSRPGSGANVLTF. The CDR3, as DNA: TGTGCCAGCAGTCGGCCGGGGTCTGGGGCCAACGTCCTGACTTTC.

The V and J genes are TRBV6-6 and TRBJ2-7; 7 bases map to TRBD1. The germline V gene has CDR1 MNHNY and CDR2 SVGAGI (reference sequence). CDR3 length equals 15 residues. Trimming cost V 2 bases and J 2 bases; bases outside gene matches: 6. CDR3 nucleotide sequence: TGTGCCAGCAGTTACCCGACAGGGACCGCCTACGAGCAGTACTTC. This translates into CASSYPTGTAYEQYF.

J is TRBJ1-4 and V is TRBV14; 10 bases align to TRBD1. The CDR3 runs 16 residues. After removal of 4 bases from V and 7 bases from J, the junction contained 9 bases not matched to a gene. Germline V gene lookup returns CDR1 SGHDN and CDR2 FVKESK. The CDR3 DNA sequence: TGTGCCAGCAGCCCGGGACAGGGGACGAGGAGTGAAAAACTGTTTTTT. The encoded protein is CASSPGQGTRSEKLFF.

V is TRBV28 and J is TRBJ2-7, with D perhaps matching TRBD2 (7 bases). The germline V and J ends were trimmed by 3 bases and 5 bases, with 14 bases remaining between them. Germline-derived CDR1 and CDR2 are MDHEN and SYDVKM. The CDR3 extends over 14 amino acids. The CDR3 nucleotides are TGTGCCAGCAGTTTCCGGGGGGCGCGAAACGAGCAGTACTTC. Amino acid sequence: CASSFRGARNEQYF.

The chain couples TRBV27 to TRBJ1-1; tentative D call: TRBD1 (6 bases). V lost 3 bases to trimming and J lost 8 bases, with 13 bases between them. The CDR3 is made up of 13 amino acids. Germline CDR1 and CDR2: MNHEY and SMNVEV (reference sequence). CDR3 nucleotide sequence: TGTGCCAGCAGTTTCTATCGGACAGCAGAAGCTTTCTTT. This gives the protein CASSFYRTAEAFF.

The V and J genes are TRBV19 and TRBJ1-1, with D perhaps TRBD1 (5 bases). The CDR3 consists of 15 residues. The germline V and J ends were trimmed by 3 bases and 4 bases, with 15 bases remaining between them. In germline, CDR1 is LNHDA, CDR2 SQIVND (reference sequence). The CDR3 coding sequence is TGTGCCAGTAGTATCGGGACTCAACTCACCACTGAAGCTTTCTTT. Translation: CASSIGTQLTTEAFF.

V gene TRBV24-1 combines with J gene TRBJ2-3; tentatively, D is TRBD1 (6 bases). The CDR3 runs 15 residues. Trimming cost V 0 bases and J 2 bases, with 8 bases left between them. CDR1 and CDR2 from the germline V gene are KGHDR and SFDVKD. CDR3 nucleotide sequence: TGTGCCACCAGTGATTTGGGACAGTTCACAGATACGCAGTATTTT. Protein: CATSDLGQFTDTQYF.

This chain uses TRBV5-1 with TRBJ1-5; D may be TRBD1 (6 bases). This CDR3 has 15 amino acids. Germline loops: CDR1 SGHRS, CDR2 YFSETQ. Trimming stripped 4 bases from V and 5 bases from J, with 16 bases between. The CDR3 DNA sequence: TGCGCCAGCAGCCCGTACGGGGGGCCGGATCAGCCCCAGCATTTT. Translating it yields CASSPYGGPDQPQHF.

The chain employs TRBV19 and TRBJ1-4, with TRBD1 matching over 7 bases. V was pared by 10 bases and J by 8 bases, with 13 bases of the junction left unmatched. The CDR3 loop spans 14 amino acids. Germline V CDR1 and CDR2: LNHDA, SQIVND (reference sequence). The CDR3 sequence: CATSGGQRREKLFF. The CDR3 DNA reads as TGTGCCACCTCTGGGGGACAGCGAAGGGAAAAACTGTTTTTT.